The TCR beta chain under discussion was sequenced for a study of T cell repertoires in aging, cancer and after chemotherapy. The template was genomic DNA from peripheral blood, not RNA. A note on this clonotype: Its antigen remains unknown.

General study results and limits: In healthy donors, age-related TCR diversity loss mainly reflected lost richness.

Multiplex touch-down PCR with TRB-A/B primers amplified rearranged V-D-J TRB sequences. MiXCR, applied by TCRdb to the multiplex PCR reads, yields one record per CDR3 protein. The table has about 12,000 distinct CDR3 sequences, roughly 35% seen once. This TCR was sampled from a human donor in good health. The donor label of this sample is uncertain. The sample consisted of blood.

The CDR3 here is CASSYFGAGGSDTQYF. CDR3 sequence (DNA): TGTGCCAGCAGTTACTTTGGGGCAGGGGGTTCGGATACGCAGTATTTT. V gene TRBV6-5 combines with J gene TRBJ2-3; TRBD1 aligns across 7 bases. The CDR3 is 16 amino acids. V was clipped by 1 base and J by 6 bases; unmatched bases: 10. Germline V gene data show CDR1 as MNHEY and CDR2 as SVGAGI.